The present T cell receptor beta chain was sequenced within a study of T cells expressing NK-cell markers. General study results and limits: Expanded NKG2C+ T cell clones had unclear HCMV specificity.

A word on this clonotype: Its antigen remains unknown.

The germline gives CDR1 SGHAT, CDR2 FQNNGV. This CDR3 spans 14 amino acids. TCRdb derives one entry per CDR3 protein from the 5' RACE reads, leaving out DNA. Its table records about 460,000 distinct CDR3 sequences. This clonotype originated in a woman in her 50s in good health. This sequence joins TRBV11-2 and TRBJ1-1; the D call of TRBD1 rests on TCRdb alone, since no DNA is present to check it. Sample: blood T cells: a sorted CD56 or NKG2C T cell subset, CD4+ or CD8+ T cells, or bulk PBMC T cells (not recorded which). CDR3 in amino acids: CASSDREGDTEAFF.